This passage covers 12 T cell receptor beta chains from one sample sequenced in a study of T cells in Graves' hyperthyroidism and ophthalmopathy. Amplified TCR beta CDR3 regions came from RNA transcripts. In the first-round RT-PCR of the TCR CDR3, the HTBI primer set was used. MiXCR, run by TCRdb on the multiplex PCR reads, gives a single entry per CDR3 protein. Among roughly 250,000 distinct CDR3 sequences listed, roughly 17% were seen once. Sequencing input: blood. Receptors originate from a woman between 18 and 29 years old with Graves' ophthalmopathy.

This clonotype was seen repeatedly, ten times or more. The rearrangement uses TRBV12-3 or TRBV12-4 and TRBJ2-7; D call uncertain. V lost 5 bases and J lost 3, with 17 bases in between. This CDR3 comprises 15 residues. The CDR3 region has the DNA TGTGCCAGCAGTCCTAACAGATTTCGGAGCTACGAGCAGTACTTC. This codes for CASSPNRFRSYEQYF.

There are many counts of this clonotype. The gene calls are TRBV4-1 and TRBJ2-5; D gene uncertain. The germline V gene has CDR1 MGHRA and CDR2 YSYEKL. V dropped 1 base and J dropped 5 bases, with 8 bases sitting between them. CDR3 length: 13 residues. Written as DNA, the CDR3 is TGCGCCAGCAGCCAAGTTCCCAGGGAGACCCAGTACTTC. It encodes CASSQVPRETQYF.

The sample holds many counts of this clonotype. The CDR3 DNA reads as TGTGCCAGCAGCTTAAGCAAGGTTTCGGGACTACCATACAATGAGCAGTTCTTC. Its protein is CASSLSKVSGLPYNEQFF. This chain uses TRBV11-3 with TRBJ2-1; TRBD2 aligns across 7 bases. The CDR3 contains 18 residues. V trimming: 2 bases; J trimming: 4 bases; junction bases outside the gene matches: 14. CDR1 and CDR2 from the germline V gene are SGHNT and YENEEA.

This clonotype was detected ten times or more. The chain carries TRBV11-2 and TRBJ1-1; perhaps TRBD1 as D (6 bases). The germline V gene has CDR1 SGHAT and CDR2 FQNNGV. The germline V and J ends were trimmed by 1 base and 6 bases, with 12 bases remaining between them. This CDR3 region has 14 residues. The CDR3, as DNA: TGTGCCAGCAGCTTAGGGTTCGCAGGGGCTGAAGCTTTCTTT. Amino acid sequence: CASSLGFAGAEAFF.

The chain couples TRBV24-1 to TRBJ2-5; D is unclear. There are 12 residues in the CDR3. Trimming shortened V by 0 bases and J by 4 bases, and 2 bases separated the two germline ends. CDR1 KGHDR and CDR2 SFDVKD come from the germline V gene. The CDR3 reads CATSDLGETQYF. As DNA, the CDR3 is TGTGCCACCAGTGATTTGGGAGAGACCCAGTACTTC.

This clonotype was seen repeatedly, ten times or more. This sequence joins TRBV6-2 or TRBV6-3 and TRBJ2-1; a possible D gene is TRBD2 (6 bases). The germline V gene encodes CDR1 MNHEY and CDR2 SVGEGT. The CDR3 has 14 residues. V shed 6 bases and J shed 1 base, with 10 bases lying between them. CDR3 bases: TGTGCCAGCAGCCCGGGACTGTCCTACAATGAGCAGTTCTTC. This translates into CASSPGLSYNEQFF.

The chain combines TRBV19 with TRBJ2-1; TRBD1 might be the D (6 bases). V was cut by 8 bases and J by 2 bases, with 13 bases left in between. The germline gives CDR1 LNHDA, CDR2 SQIVND (reference sequence). CDR3 size: 14 residues. The CDR3 sequence is CASAVQGAYNEQFF. The CDR3 coding sequence is TGTGCCAGTGCCGTACAGGGCGCCTACAATGAGCAGTTCTTC.

This clonotype occurred many times. The chain combines TRBV27 with TRBJ2-7; TRBD1 agrees at 7 bases. CDR1 is MNHEY, CDR2 SMNVEV, per germline (reference sequence). The CDR3 runs 17 residues. With V trimmed by 5 bases and J by 0 bases, 13 bases remained unmatched. The DNA of the CDR3 is TGTGCCAGCAGTCCAACCCGTACAGGGGTTAGCTCCTACGAGCAGTACTTC. It translates to CASSPTRTGVSSYEQYF.

Many counts were recorded for this clonotype. The rearrangement links TRBV6-1 to TRBJ2-7, with unresolved D. The CDR3 loop spans 11 amino acids. The V and J ends lost 6 bases and 6 bases respectively, with 9 bases between them. Germline CDR1 reads MNHNS; CDR2 reads SASEGT. CDR3 residues: CASRGPSEQYF. The CDR3 bases are TGTGCCAGCAGAGGGCCCAGCGAGCAGTACTTC.

This clonotype was counted many times. The V gene is TRBV28, the J gene TRBJ2-3; D remains ambiguous. Deletions cut 5 bases from V and 4 bases from J, with 13 bases between. The CDR3 consists of 14 residues. Germline V lookup: CDR1 MDHEN, CDR2 SYDVKM. Here the CDR3 reads CASSPGFISDTQYF. In DNA form, the CDR3 reads TGTGCCAGCAGTCCAGGTTTTATCTCAGATACGCAGTATTTT.

This clonotype was detected ten times or more. The rearrangement links TRBV20-1 to TRBJ2-1, with TRBD1 identical over 8 bases. CDR1 DFQATT and CDR2 SNEGSKA come from the germline V gene (reference sequence). Trimming at V came to 3 bases and at J to 6 bases, leaving 10 bases not matched to a gene. The CDR3 totals 15 residues. CDR3 in amino acids: CSARIDRGLPNEQFF. Here the CDR3 DNA reads TGCAGTGCTAGGATCGACAGGGGCCTTCCCAATGAGCAGTTCTTC.

This clonotype was counted ten times or more. The chain carries TRBV6-1 and TRBJ1-1; D perhaps matches TRBD1 (5 bases). This CDR3 has 14 amino acids. Germline loops: CDR1 MNHNS, CDR2 SASEGT. The V gene lost 7 bases and the J gene lost 5 bases, with 17 bases spanning the gap. CDR3: CASTETRVWTEAFF. The CDR3 nucleotides are TGTGCCAGCACCGAGACCAGGGTGTGGACTGAAGCTTTCTTT.